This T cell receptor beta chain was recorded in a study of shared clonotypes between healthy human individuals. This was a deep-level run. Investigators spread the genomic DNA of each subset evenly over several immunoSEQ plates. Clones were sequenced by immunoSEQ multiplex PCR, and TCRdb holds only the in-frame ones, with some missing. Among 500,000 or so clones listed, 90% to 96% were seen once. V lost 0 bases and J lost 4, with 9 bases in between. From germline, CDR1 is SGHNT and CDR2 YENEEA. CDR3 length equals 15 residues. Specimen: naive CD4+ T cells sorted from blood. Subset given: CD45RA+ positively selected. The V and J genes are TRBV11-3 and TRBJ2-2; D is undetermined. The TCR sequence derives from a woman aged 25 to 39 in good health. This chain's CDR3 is CASSLDSGSTGELFF. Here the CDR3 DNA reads TGTGCCAGCAGCTTAGATTCAGGTTCCACCGGGGAGCTGTTTTTT.